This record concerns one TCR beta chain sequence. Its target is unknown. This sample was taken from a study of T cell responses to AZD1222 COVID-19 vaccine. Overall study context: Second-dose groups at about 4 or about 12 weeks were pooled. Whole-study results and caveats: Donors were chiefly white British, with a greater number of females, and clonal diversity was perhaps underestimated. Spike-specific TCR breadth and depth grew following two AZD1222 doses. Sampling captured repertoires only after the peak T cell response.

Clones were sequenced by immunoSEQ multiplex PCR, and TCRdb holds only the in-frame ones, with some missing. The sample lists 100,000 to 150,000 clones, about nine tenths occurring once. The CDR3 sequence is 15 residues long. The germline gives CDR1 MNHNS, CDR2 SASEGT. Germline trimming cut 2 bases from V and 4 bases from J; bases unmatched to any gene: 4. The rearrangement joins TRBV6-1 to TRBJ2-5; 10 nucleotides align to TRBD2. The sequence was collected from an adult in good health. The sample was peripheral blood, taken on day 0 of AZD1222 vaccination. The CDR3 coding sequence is TGTGCCAGCAGTGAAATAGCGGGGGGAGGAGAGACCCAGTACTTC. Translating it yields CASSEIAGGGETQYF.